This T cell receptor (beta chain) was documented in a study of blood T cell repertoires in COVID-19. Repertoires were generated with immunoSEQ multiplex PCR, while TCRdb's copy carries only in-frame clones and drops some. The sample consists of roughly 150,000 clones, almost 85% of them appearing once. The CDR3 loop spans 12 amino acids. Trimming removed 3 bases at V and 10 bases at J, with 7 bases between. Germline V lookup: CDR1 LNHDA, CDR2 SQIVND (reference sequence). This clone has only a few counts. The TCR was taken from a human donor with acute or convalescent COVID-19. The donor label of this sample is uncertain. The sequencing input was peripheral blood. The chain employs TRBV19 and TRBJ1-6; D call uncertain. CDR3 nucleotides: TGTGCCAGTAGTATGTCTCGGTCACCCCTCCACTTT. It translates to CASSMSRSPLHF.